This T cell receptor (beta chain) was retrieved from a study of blood T cell repertoires in COVID-19. Trimming cost V 3 bases and J 9 bases; bases outside gene matches: 6. The CDR3 covers 15 residues. The germline V gene has CDR1 KGHSH and CDR2 LQKENI. The data were produced by immunoSEQ multiplex PCR, yet TCRdb's version contains in-frame clones alone and is incomplete. In the table there are roughly 390,000 clones, roughly 86% of which are singletons. The chain recombines TRBV18 with TRBJ2-7; 15 nucleotides align to TRBD2. The sequence came from a woman aged 25 to 39 with COVID-19, enrolled during active disease. Source material: peripheral blood. CDR3 protein: CASSPAPGLAGGQYF. DNA of the CDR3: TGTGCCAGCTCACCCGCCCCGGGACTAGCGGGAGGGCAGTACTTC. Full variable domain (remainder filled in from reference TRBV18 and TRBJ2-7): NAGVMQNPRHLVRRRGQEARLRCSPMKGHSHVYWYRQLPEEGLKFMVYLQKENIIDESGMPKERFSAEFPKEGPSILRIQQVVRGDSAAYFCASSPAPGLAGGQYFGPGTRLTVT.